These 30 T cell receptor beta chains share one sample of origin, sequenced in a study of blood T cell repertoires in COVID-19. Repertoires were generated with immunoSEQ multiplex PCR, while TCRdb's copy carries only in-frame clones and drops some. The sample lists approximately 110,000 clones, 92% seen once, with roughly 2% in the top ten. The sequenced sample consisted of peripheral blood. All receptors derive from a man aged 50 or older with COVID-19, enrolled during active disease.

The rearrangement uses TRBV19 and TRBJ1-4; TRBD1 matches at 7 bases. This CDR3 is built from 12 residues. The V gene's germline CDR1 is LNHDA and CDR2 SQIVND (reference sequence). V gave up 8 bases and J gave up 7 bases; unmatched junction bases: 4. The CDR3 here is CASRDRVEKLFF. In DNA form, the CDR3 reads TGTGCCAGTCGAGACAGGGTTGAAAAACTGTTTTTT.

Concerning this clone itself: At one end, the junction sequence differs from germline, possibly due to a read error. The V gene is TRBV27, the J gene TRBJ1-3; 8 bases map to TRBD1. CDR1 MNHEY and CDR2 SMNVEV come from the germline V gene (reference sequence). The CDR3 length is 15 residues. Here the CDR3 reads CASSLSGGSGNTIYF. CDR3 in DNA: TGTGCCAGCAGCTTATCAGGGGGCAGTGGAAACACCATATATTTT.

This chain connects TRBV29-1 to TRBJ1-1, with unresolved D. The CDR3 is 13 residues long. Germline CDR1 SQVTM, CDR2 ANQGSEA. V gave up 3 bases and J gave up 5 bases, with 13 bases separating them. The CDR3 here is CSVDSFSGTEAFF. The CDR3 DNA follows: TGCAGCGTTGATAGTTTTTCGGGGACTGAAGCTTTCTTT.

The genes are TRBV4-3 and TRBJ2-7, with TRBD1 as a possible D gene (6 bases). CDR3 size: 17 residues. Germline CDR1 and CDR2: LGHNA and YSLEER. V was cut by 4 bases and J by 2 bases, with 21 bases left in between. CDR3 DNA: TGCGCCAGCAGCCCGAAGAGCACGGGACACCCGCCCTACGAGCAGTACTTC. Protein: CASSPKSTGHPPYEQYF.

The CDR3 DNA reads as TGCGCCAGCAGCCTGGGGGACAGGGGAAGGGAGACCCAGTACTTC. Protein: CASSLGDRGRETQYF. The chain couples TRBV4-1 to TRBJ2-5; the match to TRBD1 covers 10 bases. The CDR3 consists of 15 residues. Unmatched junction bases numbered 7, after V lost 4 bases and J lost 5 bases. Germline assignment: CDR1 MGHRA and CDR2 YSYEKL.

The chain couples TRBV18 to TRBJ2-1, with 12 bases that match TRBD1. Per germline, CDR1 KGHSH and CDR2 LQKENI. The CDR3 has 15 amino acids. Germline trimming cut 5 bases from V and 8 bases from J; bases unmatched to any gene: 7. For the CDR3, the DNA is TGTGCCAGCTCAGGTCCGGGACAGGGGGCGGATGAGCAGTTCTTC. Translating gives CASSGPGQGADEQFF. The full variable domain, completed using reference TRBV18 and TRBJ2-1, is NAGVMQNPRHLVRRRGQEARLRCSPMKGHSHVYWYRQLPEEGLKFMVYLQKENIIDESGMPKERFSAEFPKEGPSILRIQQVVRGDSAAYFCASSGPGQGADEQFFGPGTRLTVL.

The gene calls are TRBV23-1 and TRBJ1-1, with a tentative D call TRBD1 (6 bases). TRBV23-1 falls under the ORF class, with uncertain function. This CDR3 is 16 amino acids long. V was shortened by 0 bases and J by 2 bases, with 13 bases between the two germline ends. The CDR3 here is CASSQSVEGHNTEAFF. CDR3 coding DNA: TGCGCCAGCAGTCAATCGGTCGAGGGACACAACACTGAAGCTTTCTTT.

This chain connects TRBV6-4 to TRBJ2-1, with a weak D call TRBD2 (5 bases). This CDR3 region has 16 residues. V shed 4 bases and J shed 1 base, with 14 bases lying between them. CDR1 and CDR2 (germline): MRHNA, SNTAGT. The CDR3 protein is CASSVGMTTSYNEQFF. The CDR3 DNA reads TGTGCCAGCAGTGTGGGGATGACTACGTCCTACAATGAGCAGTTCTTC.

V is TRBV5-5 and J is TRBJ2-5; a weak D match, TRBD2 (5 bases). Germline CDR1 is SGHKS and CDR2 is YYEKEE (reference sequence). The CDR3 runs to 16 residues. V lost 4 bases and J lost 0, with 16 bases in between. CDR3 nucleotide sequence: TGTGCCAGCAGCGTTGCCCCGGGAACGTACCAAGAGACCCAGTACTTC. It is translated as CASSVAPGTYQETQYF.

The V gene is TRBV10-3, the J gene TRBJ2-7; TRBD2 agrees at 7 bases. The junction had 5 bases not matched to a gene; V was cut back by 2 bases and J by 7 bases. The CDR3 is 13 amino acids. Germline CDR1 reads ENHRY; CDR2 reads SYGVKD. CDR3 DNA: TGTGCCATCAGTGAGAAGGGAGGGCGGGAGCAGTACGTC. Protein sequence: CAISEKGGREQYV.

CDR3 bases: TGCAGTGCTAGTTCAGAGCTAGATGAAAAACTGTTTTTT. Residues: CSASSELDEKLFF. The V and J genes are TRBV20-1 and TRBJ1-4, with unresolved D. CDR3 length equals 13 residues. Looked up from germline, CDR1 is DFQATT and CDR2 is SNEGSKA (reference sequence). Trimming cost V 3 bases and J 6 bases, with 11 bases left between them.

The V gene is TRBV3-1 (or the pseudogene TRBV3-2), the J gene TRBJ1-5; D is perhaps TRBD1 (6 bases). Per the germline V gene, CDR1 is LGHDT and CDR2 is YNNKEL (reference sequence). The CDR3 runs 15 residues. V lost 0 bases, J lost 6 bases, and 12 bases lay in between. In DNA, the CDR3 is TGTGCCAGCAGCCAAGACAGGGGAGAGGCTCAGCCCCAGCATTTT. Its protein product is CASSQDRGEAQPQHF.

This clone was detected only a few times. The chain has TRBV30 and TRBJ1-5; 7 positions match TRBD1. The CDR3 has 14 residues. Germline V gene data show CDR1 as GTSNPN and CDR2 as SVGIG (reference sequence). V was clipped by 5 bases and J by 7 bases; unmatched bases: 11. The CDR3 loop reads CAWSTGLALQPQHF. The CDR3 coding sequence is TGTGCCTGGTCGACAGGGTTGGCGTTGCAGCCCCAGCATTTT.

The genes are TRBV19 and TRBJ1-1; maybe TRBD1 (5 bases). The CDR3 spans 15 residues. V lost 5 bases and J lost 0, with 13 bases in between. Germline V gene lookup returns CDR1 LNHDA and CDR2 SQIVND (reference sequence). The CDR3 loop reads CASSPRTDMNTEAFF. The CDR3 nucleotides are TGTGCCAGTAGTCCAAGGACGGACATGAACACTGAAGCTTTCTTT.

This clone was seen a single time. The CDR3 loop is CAISPGTVNTEAFF. In DNA form, the CDR3 reads TGTGCCATCTCCCCCGGGACAGTGAACACTGAAGCTTTCTTT. The chain has TRBV10-3 and TRBJ1-1, with 7 bases lining up with TRBD1. Germline CDR1 is ENHRY and CDR2 is SYGVKD. The trim removed 8 bases at V and 0 bases at J, leaving 6 bases unmatched. The CDR3 length is 14 residues.

This clone was picked up one time. The V gene is TRBV5-1, the J gene TRBJ2-3; 7 positions match TRBD2. CDR1 and CDR2 (germline): SGHRS, YFSETQ. This CDR3 contains 15 residues. V dropped 2 bases and J dropped 0; count of bases not matched to a gene: 3. The CDR3 reads CASSLLASSTDTQYF. CDR3 in DNA: TGCGCCAGCAGCTTACTAGCGAGTAGCACAGATACGCAGTATTTT.

CDR3: CASSAPTGRGSYNEQFF. The CDR3 DNA reads as TGTGCCAGCAGCGCGCCCACTGGGAGGGGTTCCTACAATGAGCAGTTCTTC. The V call is TRBV9, the J call TRBJ2-1; 7 bases line up with TRBD2. Germline V gives CDR1 SGDLS, CDR2 YYNGEE. J was trimmed by 1 base and V by 3 bases; bases with no gene match: 10. CDR3 length: 17 amino acids.

CDR3 sequence: CASSSQGREQYF. CDR3 DNA: TGTGCCAGCAGCTCACAGGGGCGAGAGCAGTACTTC. This chain uses TRBV7-2 with TRBJ2-7; 7 positions agree with TRBD1. V gave up 4 bases and J gave up 7 bases; unmatched junction bases: 4. Germline V gives CDR1 SGHTA, CDR2 FQGNSA. The CDR3 has 12 amino acids.

The rearrangement joins TRBV24-1 to TRBJ2-3, with D possibly matching TRBD2 (6 bases). The CDR3 consists of 16 residues. Deletions cut 1 base from V and 5 bases from J, with 15 bases between. Germline V gene lookup returns CDR1 KGHDR and CDR2 SFDVKD. The CDR3 loop is CATSDLRDSSVDTQYF. The CDR3 DNA reads as TGTGCCACCAGTGATTTAAGGGACTCCAGCGTAGATACGCAGTATTTT.

Of note for this clone: The sample holds other DNA sequences that translate to the same CDR3. The chain carries TRBV5-1 and TRBJ2-1; TRBD2 matches 10 bases. Germline CDR1 and CDR2: SGHRS and YFSETQ. The CDR3 runs to 14 residues. V dropped 1 base and J dropped 10; count of bases not matched to a gene: 5. CDR3 in DNA: TGCGCCAGCAGCTTGTTAGCGGGAGGAGACGAGCAGTTCTTC. This codes for CASSLLAGGDEQFF.

The chain couples TRBV11-2 to TRBJ1-4; 8 bases fit TRBD1. In germline, CDR1 is SGHAT, CDR2 FQNNGV. V dropped 1 base and J dropped 5; count of bases not matched to a gene: 0. This CDR3 spans 14 amino acids. The CDR3 region is CASSLGTGNEKLFF. DNA of the CDR3: TGTGCCAGCAGCTTAGGGACAGGGAATGAAAAACTGTTTTTT.

This clone was detected only once. The genes are TRBV6-5 and TRBJ2-7, with TRBD1 matching 8 bases. V shed 6 bases and J 1 base; nucleotides not matched to a gene: 2. The CDR3 extends over 13 amino acids. Germline assignment: CDR1 MNHEY and CDR2 SVGAGI. The CDR3, as DNA: TGTGCCAGCAGCAGACAGGGGTCCTACGAGCAGTACTTC. It encodes CASSRQGSYEQYF.

This rearrangement joins TRBV11-1 to TRBJ2-5; D call uncertain. CDR3 length: 13 amino acids. Germline V gives CDR1 SGHAT, CDR2 FQDESV (reference sequence). V lost 2 bases and J lost 0, with 4 bases in between. The CDR3 protein is CASSLHYQETQYF. For the CDR3, the DNA is TGTGCCAGCAGCTTACACTACCAAGAGACCCAGTACTTC.

This clone showed up just once. The rearrangement links TRBV1 to TRBJ2-7; TRBD2 is taken as the D call from the table, unchecked against the DNA. TRBV1 represents a pseudogene. This CDR3 is built from 21 residues. The DNA for the CDR3 is TGCACCAGCAGCCAAGGGGGAAAGGGGAAGGCCGGGACTAGCGGGAGCTTGAGTATGGCGGTC. Residues: CTSSQGGKGKAGTSGSLSMAV.

The chain uses TRBV3-1 (or the pseudogene TRBV3-2) and TRBJ2-5, with D tentatively TRBD2 (5 bases). Trimming shortened V by 0 bases and J by 7 bases, and 9 bases separated the two germline ends. The CDR3 covers 13 residues. Germline CDR1 is LGHDT and CDR2 is YNNKEL (reference sequence). In DNA, the CDR3 is TGTGCCAGCAGCCAAGAGGAGAGCGGGACCCAGTACTTC. It is translated as CASSQEESGTQYF.

V gene TRBV6-4 combines with J gene TRBJ2-3; no clear D. Germline V gives CDR1 MRHNA, CDR2 SNTAGT. The ends were cut back, 3 bases at V and 1 base at J, with 5 bases in the middle. CDR3 length equals 13 residues. CDR3 residues: CASSETGTDTQYF. For the CDR3, the DNA is TGTGCCAGCAGTGAAACGGGCACAGATACGCAGTATTTT.

The chain links TRBV6-5 to TRBJ1-2; TRBD1 might be the D (5 bases). Trimming removed 0 bases from V and 4 bases from J, with 15 bases in between. CDR1 and CDR2 (germline): MNHEY, SVGAGI. The CDR3 is 16 amino acids. The CDR3 sequence: CASSYSLGPGGYGYTF. CDR3 bases: TGTGCCAGCAGTTACTCGTTAGGCCCGGGGGGCTATGGCTACACCTTC.

The genes are TRBV15 and TRBJ2-3, with 10 bases aligning to TRBD2. Trimming removed 5 bases from V and 0 bases from J; junction bases left unmatched: 5. The CDR3 loop spans 16 amino acids. Germline V gene lookup returns CDR1 LNHNV and CDR2 YYDKDF (reference sequence). CDR3 sequence reads: CATSAGLAYSTDTQYF. In DNA form, the CDR3 reads TGTGCCACCAGCGCGGGACTAGCGTACAGCACAGATACGCAGTATTTT.

The chain recombines TRBV5-5 with TRBJ1-5; the match to TRBD1 covers 10 bases. Germline CDR1 and CDR2: SGHKS and YYEKEE (reference sequence). The junction had 13 bases not matched to a gene; V was cut back by 4 bases and J by 6 bases. The CDR3 contains 17 residues. The CDR3 DNA reads TGTGCCAGCAGCCTGGCCGGGACAGGGGCCCGCAGTCAGCCCCAGCATTTT. Its protein product is CASSLAGTGARSQPQHF.

The chain carries TRBV5-4 and TRBJ2-5, with 8 bases fitting TRBD2. The CDR3 is made up of 13 amino acids. V lost 4 bases to trimming and J lost 9 bases; unmatched junction nucleotides: 8. Germline V gives CDR1 SGHNT, CDR2 YYREEE (reference sequence). The CDR3 sequence is CASSPRAGVAQYF. The CDR3 nucleotides read TGTGCCAGCAGCCCCCGAGCGGGAGTGGCCCAGTACTTC. The entire variable domain, with the rest obtained from reference TRBV5-4 and TRBJ2-5, is as follows: ETGVTQSPTHLIKTRGQQVTLRCSSQSGHNTVSWYQQALGQGPQFIFQYYREEENGRGNFPPRFSGLQFPNYSSELNVNALELDDSALYLCASSPRAGVAQYFGPGTRLLVL.